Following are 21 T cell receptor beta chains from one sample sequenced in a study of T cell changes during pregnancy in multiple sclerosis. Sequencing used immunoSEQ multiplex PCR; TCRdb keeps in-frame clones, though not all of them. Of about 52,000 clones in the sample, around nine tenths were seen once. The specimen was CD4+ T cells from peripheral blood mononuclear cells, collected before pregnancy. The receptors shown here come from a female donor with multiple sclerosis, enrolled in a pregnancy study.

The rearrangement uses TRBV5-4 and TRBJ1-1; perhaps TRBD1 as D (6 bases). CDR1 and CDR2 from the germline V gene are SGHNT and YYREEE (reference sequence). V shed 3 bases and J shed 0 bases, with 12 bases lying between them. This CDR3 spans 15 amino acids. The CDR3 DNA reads TGTGCCAGCAGCTCGAGGGACATTATGAACACTGAAGCTTTCTTT. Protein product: CASSSRDIMNTEAFF.

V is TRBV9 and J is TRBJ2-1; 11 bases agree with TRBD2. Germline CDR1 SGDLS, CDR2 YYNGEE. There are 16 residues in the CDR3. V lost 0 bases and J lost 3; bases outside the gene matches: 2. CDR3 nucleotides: TGTGCCAGCAGCGTAGGGCTAGCGGGAGGCTACAATGAGCAGTTCTTC. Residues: CASSVGLAGGYNEQFF.

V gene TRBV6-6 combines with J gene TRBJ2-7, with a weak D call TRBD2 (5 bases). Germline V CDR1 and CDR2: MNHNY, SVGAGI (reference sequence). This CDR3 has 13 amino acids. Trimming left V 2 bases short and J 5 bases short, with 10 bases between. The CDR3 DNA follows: TGTGCCAGCAGTTACGAGAGGGCGGACGAGCAGTACTTC. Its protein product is CASSYERADEQYF.

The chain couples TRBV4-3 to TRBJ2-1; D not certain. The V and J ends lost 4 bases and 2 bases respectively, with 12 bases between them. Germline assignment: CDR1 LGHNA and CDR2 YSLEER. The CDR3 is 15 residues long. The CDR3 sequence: CASSPRNLAYNEQFF. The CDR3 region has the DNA TGCGCCAGCAGCCCCCGTAATCTAGCCTACAATGAGCAGTTCTTC.

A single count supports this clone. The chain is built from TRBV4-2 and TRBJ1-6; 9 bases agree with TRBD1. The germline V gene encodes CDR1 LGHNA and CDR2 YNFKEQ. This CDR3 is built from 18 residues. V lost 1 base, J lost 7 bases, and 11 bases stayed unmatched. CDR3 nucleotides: TGTGCCAGCAGCCAAGGCAACAGGGGGCGCGATTGGAATTCACCCCTCCACTTT. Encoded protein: CASSQGNRGRDWNSPLHF.

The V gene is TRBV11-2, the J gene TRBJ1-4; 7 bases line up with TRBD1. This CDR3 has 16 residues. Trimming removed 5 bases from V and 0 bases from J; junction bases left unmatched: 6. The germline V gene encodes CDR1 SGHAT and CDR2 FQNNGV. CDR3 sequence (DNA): TGTGCCAGCAGCCCCCGACAGGGTTCAACTAATGAAAAACTGTTTTTT. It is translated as CASSPRQGSTNEKLFF.

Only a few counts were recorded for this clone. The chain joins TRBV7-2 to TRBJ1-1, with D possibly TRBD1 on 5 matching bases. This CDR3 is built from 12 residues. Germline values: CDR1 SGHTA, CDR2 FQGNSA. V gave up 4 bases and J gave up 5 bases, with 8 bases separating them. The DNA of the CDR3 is TGTGCCAGCAGCTGGGGACTGACTGAAGCTTTCTTT. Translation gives CASSWGLTEAFF. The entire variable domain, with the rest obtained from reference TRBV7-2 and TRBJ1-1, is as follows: GAGVSQSPSNKVTEKGKDVELRCDPISGHTALYWYRQSLGQGLEFLIYFQGNSAPDKSGLPSDRFSAERTGGSVSTLTIQRTQQEDSAVYLCASSWGLTEAFFGQGTRLTVV.

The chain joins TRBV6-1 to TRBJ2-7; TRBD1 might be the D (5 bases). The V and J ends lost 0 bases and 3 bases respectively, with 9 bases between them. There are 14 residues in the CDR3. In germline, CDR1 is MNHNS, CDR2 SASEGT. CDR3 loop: CASSEAGVGYEQYF. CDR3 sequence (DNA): TGTGCCAGCAGTGAAGCAGGGGTAGGCTACGAGCAGTACTTC.

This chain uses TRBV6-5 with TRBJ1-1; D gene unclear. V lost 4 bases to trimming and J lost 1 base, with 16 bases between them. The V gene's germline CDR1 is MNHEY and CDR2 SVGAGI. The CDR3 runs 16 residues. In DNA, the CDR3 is TGTGCCAGCAGTTCCAACCCCGGCGGTGGGAACACTGAAGCTTTCTTT. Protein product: CASSSNPGGGNTEAFF.

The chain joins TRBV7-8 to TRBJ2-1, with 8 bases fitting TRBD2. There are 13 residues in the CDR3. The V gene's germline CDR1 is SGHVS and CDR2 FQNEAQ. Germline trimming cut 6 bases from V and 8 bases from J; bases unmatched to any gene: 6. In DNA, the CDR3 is TGTGCCAGCAGGGAAGCGGGAGTCGATGAGCAGTTCTTC. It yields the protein CASREAGVDEQFF.

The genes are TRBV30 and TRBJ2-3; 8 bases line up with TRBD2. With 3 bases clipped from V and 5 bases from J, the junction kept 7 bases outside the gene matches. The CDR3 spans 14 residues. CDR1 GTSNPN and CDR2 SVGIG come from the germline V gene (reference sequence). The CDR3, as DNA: TGTGCCTGGAGCTACGGGAGGGAAGGAGATACGCAGTATTTT. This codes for CAWSYGREGDTQYF.

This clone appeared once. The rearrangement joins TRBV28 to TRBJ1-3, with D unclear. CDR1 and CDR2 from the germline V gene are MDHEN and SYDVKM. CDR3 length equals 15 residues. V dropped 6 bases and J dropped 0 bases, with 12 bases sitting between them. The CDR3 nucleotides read TGTGCCAGCAGCCAGACGGAGCCCTCTGGAAACACCATATATTTT. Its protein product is CASSQTEPSGNTIYF.

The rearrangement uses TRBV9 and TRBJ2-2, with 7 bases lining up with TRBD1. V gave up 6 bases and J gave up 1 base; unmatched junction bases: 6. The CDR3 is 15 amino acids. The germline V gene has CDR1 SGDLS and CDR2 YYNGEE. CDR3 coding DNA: TGTGCCAGCAACGACAGGGATCAGAACACCGGGGAGCTGTTTTTT. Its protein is CASNDRDQNTGELFF.

CDR3 region: CASSPGGLNTEAFF. The CDR3 coding sequence is TGCGCCAGCAGCCCCGGAGGATTGAACACTGAAGCTTTCTTT. J is TRBJ1-1 and V is TRBV5-1; D remains ambiguous. Trimming removed 4 bases from V and 0 bases from J, with 10 bases in between. The CDR3 totals 14 residues. Germline lookup yields CDR1 SGHRS and CDR2 YFSETQ.

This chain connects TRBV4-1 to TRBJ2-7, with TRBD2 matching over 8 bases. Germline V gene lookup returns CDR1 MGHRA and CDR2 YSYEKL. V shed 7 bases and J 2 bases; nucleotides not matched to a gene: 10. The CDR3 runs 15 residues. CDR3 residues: CASKPVVSGTYEQYF. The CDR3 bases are TGCGCCAGCAAACCTGTCGTTAGCGGGACCTACGAGCAGTACTTC.

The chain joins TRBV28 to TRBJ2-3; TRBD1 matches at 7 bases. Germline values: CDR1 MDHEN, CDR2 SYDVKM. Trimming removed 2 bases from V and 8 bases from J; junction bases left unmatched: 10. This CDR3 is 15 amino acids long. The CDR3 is CASSLGQVYPSTQYF. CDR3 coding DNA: TGTGCCAGCAGTTTAGGACAGGTCTACCCCAGTACGCAGTATTTT.

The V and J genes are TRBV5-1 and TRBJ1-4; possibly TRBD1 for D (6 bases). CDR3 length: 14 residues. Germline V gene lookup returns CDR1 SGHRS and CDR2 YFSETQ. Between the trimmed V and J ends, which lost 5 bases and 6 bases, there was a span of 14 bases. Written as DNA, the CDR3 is TGCGCCAGCAGTACCACAGGGAGGGATGAAAAACTGTTTTTT. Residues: CASSTTGRDEKLFF.

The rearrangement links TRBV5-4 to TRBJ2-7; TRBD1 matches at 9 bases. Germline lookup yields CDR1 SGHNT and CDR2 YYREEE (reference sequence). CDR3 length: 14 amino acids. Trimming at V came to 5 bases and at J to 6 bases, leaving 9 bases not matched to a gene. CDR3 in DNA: TGTGCCAGCAGACGGGACAGGGTGTCAATCGAGCAGTACTTC. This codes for CASRRDRVSIEQYF.

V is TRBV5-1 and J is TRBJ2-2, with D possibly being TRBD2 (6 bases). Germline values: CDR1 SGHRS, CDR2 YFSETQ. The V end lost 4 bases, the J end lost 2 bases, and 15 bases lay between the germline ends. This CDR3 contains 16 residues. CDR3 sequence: CASSLSGLLNTGELFF. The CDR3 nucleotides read TGCGCCAGCAGCCTGTCGGGACTCCTTAACACCGGGGAGCTGTTTTTT.

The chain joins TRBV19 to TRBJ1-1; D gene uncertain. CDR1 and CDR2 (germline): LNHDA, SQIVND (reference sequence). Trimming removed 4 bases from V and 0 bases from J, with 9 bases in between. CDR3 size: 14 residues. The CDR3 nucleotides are TGTGCCAGTAGTACGGGAGCCTTGAACACTGAAGCTTTCTTT. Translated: CASSTGALNTEAFF.

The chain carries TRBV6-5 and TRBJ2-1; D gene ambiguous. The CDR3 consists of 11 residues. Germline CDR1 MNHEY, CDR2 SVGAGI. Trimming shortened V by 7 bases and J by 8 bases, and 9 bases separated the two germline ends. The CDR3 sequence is CASTYLDEQFF. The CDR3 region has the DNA TGTGCCAGCACCTACCTGGATGAGCAGTTCTTC.